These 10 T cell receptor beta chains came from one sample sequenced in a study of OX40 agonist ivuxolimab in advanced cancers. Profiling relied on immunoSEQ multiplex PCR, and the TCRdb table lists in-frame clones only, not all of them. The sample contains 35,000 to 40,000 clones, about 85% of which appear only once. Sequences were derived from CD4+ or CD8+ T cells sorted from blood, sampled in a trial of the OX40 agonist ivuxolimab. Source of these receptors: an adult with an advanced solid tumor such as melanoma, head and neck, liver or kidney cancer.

In nucleotides, the CDR3 is TGTGCCAGCAGCTTAATCTACTCTGGGGCCAACGTCCTGACTTTC. Its translation: CASSLIYSGANVLTF. The V call is TRBV7-5, the J call TRBJ2-6; TRBD2 was called by the table and not checked on the DNA. TRBV7-5 constitutes a pseudogene. The CDR3 spans 15 residues.

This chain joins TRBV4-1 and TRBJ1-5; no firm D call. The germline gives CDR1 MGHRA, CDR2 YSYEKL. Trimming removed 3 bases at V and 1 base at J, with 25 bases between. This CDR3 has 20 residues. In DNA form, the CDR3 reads TGCGCCAGCAGCCATCCCAACCGAGGAGCACTTAGTACGAGCAATCAGCCCCAGCATTTT. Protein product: CASSHPNRGALSTSNQPQHF.

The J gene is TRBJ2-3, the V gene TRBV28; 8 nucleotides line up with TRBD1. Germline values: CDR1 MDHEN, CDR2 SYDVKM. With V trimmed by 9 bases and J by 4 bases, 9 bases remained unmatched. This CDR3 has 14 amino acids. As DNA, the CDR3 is TGTGCCAGTTTGAGGGACAGGACGTCAGATACGCAGTATTTT. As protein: CASLRDRTSDTQYF.

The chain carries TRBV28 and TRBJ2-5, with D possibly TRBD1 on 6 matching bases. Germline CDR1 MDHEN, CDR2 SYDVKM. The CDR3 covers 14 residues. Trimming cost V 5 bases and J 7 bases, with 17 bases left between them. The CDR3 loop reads CASSPPLGARTQYF. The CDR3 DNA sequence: TGTGCCAGCAGTCCTCCTCTGGGGGCAAGGACCCAGTACTTC. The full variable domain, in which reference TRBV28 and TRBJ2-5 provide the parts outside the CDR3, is DVKVTQSSRYLVKRTGEKVFLECVQDMDHENMFWYRQDPGLGLRLIYFSYDVKMKEKGDIPEGYSVSREKKERFSLILESASTNQTSMYLCASSPPLGARTQYFGPGTRLLVL.

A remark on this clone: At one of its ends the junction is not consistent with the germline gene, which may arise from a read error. CDR3 DNA: TGCGCCAGCAGCCAAATCTTAGGGTACTCTGGAAACACCATATATTTT. It codes for CASSQILGYSGNTIYF. The chain employs TRBV7-9 and TRBJ1-3; D unresolved. CDR3 length: 16 residues. The V gene's germline CDR1 is SEHNR and CDR2 FQNEAQ (reference sequence).

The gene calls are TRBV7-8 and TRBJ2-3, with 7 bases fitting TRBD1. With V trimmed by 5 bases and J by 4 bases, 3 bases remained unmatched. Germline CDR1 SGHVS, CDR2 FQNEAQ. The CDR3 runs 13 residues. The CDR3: CASSPQGPDTQYF. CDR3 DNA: TGTGCCAGCAGCCCACAGGGGCCAGATACGCAGTATTTT.

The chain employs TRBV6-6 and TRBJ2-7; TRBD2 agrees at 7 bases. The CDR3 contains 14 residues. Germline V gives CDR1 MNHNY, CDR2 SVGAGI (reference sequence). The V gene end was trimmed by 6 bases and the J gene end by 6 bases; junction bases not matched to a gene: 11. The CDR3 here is CASSQGGDASEQYF. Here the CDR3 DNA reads TGTGCCAGCAGCCAGGGAGGGGACGCGAGCGAGCAGTACTTC.

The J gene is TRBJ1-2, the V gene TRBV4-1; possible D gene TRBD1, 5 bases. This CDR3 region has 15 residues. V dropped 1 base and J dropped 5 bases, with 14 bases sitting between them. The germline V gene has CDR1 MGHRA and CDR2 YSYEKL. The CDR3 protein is CASSQVGTGLYGYTF. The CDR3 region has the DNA TGCGCCAGCAGCCAAGTAGGAACAGGTCTATATGGCTACACCTTC.

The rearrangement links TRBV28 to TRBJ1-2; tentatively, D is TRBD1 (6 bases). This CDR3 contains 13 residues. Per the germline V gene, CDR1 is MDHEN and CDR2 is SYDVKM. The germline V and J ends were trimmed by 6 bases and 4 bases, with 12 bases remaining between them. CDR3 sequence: CASSFGGFYGYTF. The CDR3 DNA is TGTGCCAGCAGCTTTGGGGGCTTCTATGGCTACACCTTC.

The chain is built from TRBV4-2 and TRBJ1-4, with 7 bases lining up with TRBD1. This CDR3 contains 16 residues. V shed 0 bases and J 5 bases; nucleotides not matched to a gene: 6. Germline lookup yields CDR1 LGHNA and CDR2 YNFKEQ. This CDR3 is CASSQEGGGANEKLFF. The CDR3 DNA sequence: TGTGCCAGCAGCCAAGAGGGAGGGGGCGCCAATGAAAAACTGTTTTTT.